Given below is one TCR beta chain in context. This sample is drawn from a study of blood T cell repertoires in COVID-19. Study details: From T cells, B-cell-depleted T cells, or PBMCs came the material, which was cDNA or gDNA.

The CDR3 length is 14 residues. Looked up from germline, CDR1 is SGHTA and CDR2 is FQGNSA. V lost 4 bases to trimming and J lost 4 bases, with 8 bases between them. Per the original methods: By means of reference gene primer amplification, nucleated cell counts were estimated. Profiled with immunoSEQ multiplex PCR; TCRdb holds only in-frame clones, not every one. V and J calls and clone size are copied from that table; D and trimming were computed from the DNA. The table has around 100,000 clones, around 73% seen once. The TCR comes from a man in his 60s with active or convalescent COVID-19. The V and J genes are TRBV7-2 and TRBJ1-6; D is undetermined. The sample consisted of peripheral blood. The CDR3 DNA sequence: TGTGCCAGCAGCTCCAACAAATATAATTCACCCCTCCACTTT. Its protein product is CASSSNKYNSPLHF.